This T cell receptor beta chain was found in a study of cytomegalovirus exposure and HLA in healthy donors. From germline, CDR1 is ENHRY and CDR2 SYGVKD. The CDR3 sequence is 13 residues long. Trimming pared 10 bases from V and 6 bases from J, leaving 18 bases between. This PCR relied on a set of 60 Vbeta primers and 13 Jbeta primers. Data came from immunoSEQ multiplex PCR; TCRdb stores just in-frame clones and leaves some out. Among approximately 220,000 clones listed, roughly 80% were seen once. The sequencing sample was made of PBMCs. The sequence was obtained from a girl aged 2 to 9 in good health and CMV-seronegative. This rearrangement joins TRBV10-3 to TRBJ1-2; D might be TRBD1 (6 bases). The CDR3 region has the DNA TGTGCCACCAGGGGCTCAGGGCGGAATGGCTACACCTTC. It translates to CATRGSGRNGYTF.